The text below deals with one TCR beta chain. What it recognizes is unknown. The data originate from a study of blood T cells in healthy people across ages. Study in general: Template switching captured about one barcoded beta molecule per two T cells. Broader study findings: Because sorting was not performed, PBMCs prevented conclusive naive versus antigen-experienced comparison.

The CDR3 totals 13 residues. V was clipped by 7 bases and J by 10 bases, with 14 bases between them. Combining a sample-barcoded 5' primer with a J-beta primer mix, a second PCR ran for roughly 7 to 12 cycles. Every sample gave at least 2.5 million paired-end reads containing CDR3. TCRdb reprocessed the 5' RACE reads with MiXCR, giving one entry per CDR3 protein. This table has about 830,000 distinct CDR3 sequences, 55% to 75% appearing once. For every donor, a draw yielded ten milliliters of peripheral blood. Sequencing input: blood. The genes are TRBV12-3 or TRBV12-4 and TRBJ1-6; D is perhaps TRBD1 (6 bases). This sequence originates from a man between 25 and 39 years old in good health. In nucleotides, the CDR3 is TGTGCCAGCACCCGAGGACAGAGCTCACCCCTCCACTTT. It is translated as CASTRGQSSPLHF.